This T cell receptor beta chain is from a study of monozygotic twins with inflammatory bowel disease. Per-sample cDNA came from eight separate reactions. UMIs that had a 6-nucleotide sample barcode were put in using template switching. Each of TCRalpha and TCRbeta cDNA went through two nested PCRs, lasting about 16 and 10 cycles. For each CDR3 protein, TCRdb gives one entry from its re-call of the 5' RACE reads, without DNA. The sample is made up of fewer than 450,000 distinct CDR3 sequences, and the top ten hold 2.5% to 3% of it. Note on this clonotype: Its antigen is currently unknown.

Study-level findings and limits: With others, IBD patients shared fewer clonotypes than healthy twins did, especially with disease activity.

This clonotype originated in a human donor with ulcerative colitis or Crohn's disease, or a healthy co-twin of an affected twin (not recorded which). Sequenced sample: blood.

The CDR3 sequence: CSVEDRLGVRNEQFF. The chain has TRBV29-1 and TRBJ2-1; TCRdb designates TRBD2, a call that cannot be tested without DNA. There are 15 residues in the CDR3. CDR1 and CDR2 (germline): SQVTM, ANQGSEA.